A single sample gave rise to the 7 T cell receptor beta chains below, sequenced in a study of cytomegalovirus exposure and HLA in healthy donors. Primers: 60 Vbeta forward and 13 Jbeta reverse. Profiling relied on immunoSEQ multiplex PCR, and the TCRdb table lists in-frame clones only, not all of them. Altogether 130,000 or so clones are present, about 78% being singletons, with the ten largest covering approximately 1.5%. The sequencing sample was made of PBMCs. The source of these receptors is a female donor in good health and CMV-seronegative.

The genes are TRBV4-1 and TRBJ1-2; a weak D match, TRBD1 (6 bases). The CDR3 contains 14 residues. Trimming pared 0 bases from V and 8 bases from J, leaving 13 bases between. Germline-derived CDR1 and CDR2 are MGHRA and YSYEKL. For the CDR3, the DNA is TGCGCCAGCAGCCAAGATCCCCAGGGGTCAGGCTACACCTTC. Translated, it gives CASSQDPQGSGYTF.

The chain joins TRBV6-5 to TRBJ2-7; 8 bases are a match to TRBD1. The junction had 3 bases not matched to a gene; V was cut back by 4 bases and J by 1 base. CDR1 is MNHEY and CDR2 is SVGAGI in the germline V gene. The CDR3 spans 14 residues. This CDR3 is CASSFRDRSYEQYF. The DNA for the CDR3 is TGTGCCAGCAGTTTCCGGGACAGGTCCTACGAGCAGTACTTC.

The rearrangement joins TRBV7-9 to TRBJ2-7; D is undetermined. The germline V gene has CDR1 SEHNR and CDR2 FQNEAQ (reference sequence). V gave up 5 bases and J gave up 3 bases, with 11 bases separating them. The CDR3 loop spans 13 amino acids. As DNA, the CDR3 is TGTGCCAGCAGCGAGCTCGGAGACTACGAGCAGTACTTC. Translating gives CASSELGDYEQYF.

The chain couples TRBV4-2 to TRBJ2-7; TRBD2 aligns across 8 bases. The CDR3 extends over 18 amino acids. V lost 1 base to trimming and J lost 4 bases; unmatched junction nucleotides: 15. Germline assignment: CDR1 LGHNA and CDR2 YNFKEQ. CDR3: CASSQVMKRAGAGYEQYF. The CDR3 DNA is TGTGCCAGCAGCCAAGTAATGAAGAGAGCGGGAGCTGGTTACGAGCAGTACTTC.

J is TRBJ2-2 and V is TRBV5-1, with 7 bases matching TRBD2. CDR1 is SGHRS and CDR2 is YFSETQ in the germline V gene. The V segment lost 4 bases and the J segment 3 bases; nucleotides outside the gene matches: 12. The CDR3 length is 17 residues. The CDR3 loop is CASSPEPAGLDTGELFF. DNA of the CDR3: TGCGCCAGCAGCCCAGAACCAGCGGGACTTGACACCGGGGAGCTGTTTTTT.

This clone was picked up a small number of times. The V gene is TRBV7-9, the J gene TRBJ1-1, with D perhaps TRBD1 (5 bases). The V end lost 7 bases, the J end lost 4 bases, and 13 bases lay between the germline ends. CDR3 length: 13 amino acids. The V gene's germline CDR1 is SEHNR and CDR2 FQNEAQ (reference sequence). The chain's CDR3 is CASNRDGATEAFF. The CDR3 coding sequence is TGTGCCAGCAACAGAGATGGGGCCACTGAAGCTTTCTTT.

This clone was seen more than once but under ten times. V is TRBV29-1 and J is TRBJ2-7; TRBD1 matches at 10 bases. The germline gives CDR1 SQVTM, CDR2 ANQGSEA. V was clipped by 3 bases and J by 4 bases; unmatched bases: 6. The CDR3 is 14 residues long. This chain's CDR3 is CSVDPGTGVYEQYF. CDR3 bases: TGCAGCGTTGACCCCGGGACAGGGGTTTACGAGCAGTACTTC.